Sequencing of this T cell receptor beta chain was carried out in a study of cytomegalovirus exposure and HLA in healthy donors. Donors counted as nominally healthy when sampled, yet unrecorded immune exposures were likely. Notes on this clone: The antigen is undetermined.

The CDR3 contains 14 residues. Germline values: CDR1 MNHEY, CDR2 SMNVEV (reference sequence). V trimming: 3 bases; J trimming: 4 bases; junction bases outside the gene matches: 2. Amplification used 60 Vbeta primers and 13 Jbeta primers. Using immunoSEQ multiplex PCR, the repertoire was profiled, and TCRdb retains in-frame clones only, with some absent. The sample holds around 150,000 clones, 70% to 90% seen once. Notes on the study in general: In a later analysis, an Asian-associated ancestry cluster reportedly showed fewer N-insertions than the approximately 660-donor mean.

The chain couples TRBV27 to TRBJ1-1; 10 bases fit TRBD1. The sequenced sample was PBMCs. This TCR was sampled from a man between 18 and 35 years old in good health and CMV-seropositive. The CDR3 region has the DNA TGTGCCAGCAGTTTTGGGACAGGGGTCACTGAAGCTTTCTTT. Protein: CASSFGTGVTEAFF.